These T cell receptor beta chains were read from a single sample in a study of identifying expanded T cells in peripheral blood. Measured with immunoSEQ multiplex PCR; TCRdb has only the in-frame clones, and not every one. The sample includes 50,000 to 75,000 clones, around four fifths seen only once; the top ten take over 15%. The sequencing input was blood. All receptors come from a person between 18 and 75 years old in good health. Each CDR3 is given with its conserved first and last residue. D genes are given only for firm matches. A row's size may be missing; if present it is once, few, many or a size class.

clone_size,v_call,d_call,j_call,cdr3_nt,cdr3_aa
few,TRBV15,.,TRBJ1-3,TGTGCCACCAGCAGACGCGGAGGCTCCCCCATATATTTT,CATSRRGGSPIYF
few,TRBV5-1,TRBD1,TRBJ1-1,TGCGCCAGCAGCTTGGTCGCAGGGGGCACTGAAGCTTTCTTT,CASSLVAGGTEAFF
.,TRBV14,.,TRBJ1-1,TGTGCCAGCAGCCGTAAAGCAGGCGTCACTGAAGCTTTCTTT,CASSRKAGVTEAFF
.,TRBV7-2,TRBD2,TRBJ2-3,TGTGCCAGCAGCTTTAGCTTAGCGGGATCAGATACGCAGTATTTT,CASSFSLAGSDTQYF
once,TRBV7-6,.,TRBJ2-5,TGTGCCAGCAGCTACCTACATACGACAGAGGAGACCCAGTACTTC,CASSYLHTTEETQYF
.,TRBV29-1,.,TRBJ1-5,TGCAGCGTCGCGACAGGAACAAATCAGCCCCAGCATTTT,CSVATGTNQPQHF
.,TRBV4-3,.,TRBJ1-4,TGCGCCAGCAGCCAAGTCCAGGGCTTTGCGACGAATGAAAAACTGTTTTTT,CASSQVQGFATNEKLFF
.,TRBV7-9,TRBD1,TRBJ2-5,TGTGCCAGCAGCAGACAGGGGATGGAGACCCAGTACTTC,CASSRQGMETQYF
.,TRBV11-2,.,TRBJ2-7,TGTGCCAGCAGCCGATCGGCCGGGGGAAGCTCCTACGAGCAGTACTTC,CASSRSAGGSSYEQYF
.,TRBV7-9,TRBD2,TRBJ2-3,TGTGCCAGCAGCCCCAAGAGACTAGCGGGAGGGAGGGATACGCAGTATTTT,CASSPKRLAGGRDTQYF
.,TRBV12-5,TRBD1,TRBJ2-1,TGTGCTAGTGGTTTCTGGACAGGTTCCAATGAGCAGTTCTTC,CASGFWTGSNEQFF